Each of the 20 T cell receptor beta chains below was sequenced from the same sample in a study of T cell responses to AZD1222 COVID-19 vaccine (dated by TCRdb to the early 2020s). Receptor libraries were prepared by the immunoSEQ multiplex PCR assay. TCRdb obtained this table from immuneACCESS and retained in-frame rearrangements with V and J assigned. These tables miss some clones; where compared with another copy, unresolved V genes account for less than half of the shortfall, and the remainder is unexplained. The table for this sample lists roughly 150,000 clones; 90% of them were counted only once. About 5.9% of the sample rests with the top ten. Sample time point, as interpreted from the label and publication: about 28 days (+/-7) after the second vaccine dose. The sequencing here drew on peripheral blood, taken 28 days after the second AZD1222 dose. Receptors were obtained from an adult who received the AZD1222 COVID-19 vaccine.

The gene calls are TRBV7-9 and TRBJ2-3, with D perhaps matching TRBD1 (5 bases). This CDR3 is 17 amino acids long. Germline V gene sequence: CDR1 SEHNR, CDR2 FQNEAQ (reference sequence). Trimming removed 5 bases at V and 0 bases at J, with 18 bases between. In DNA form, the CDR3 reads TGTGCCAGCAGCCTAAGACGTGACAGATGGAGCACAGATACGCAGTATTTT. This sequence encodes CASSLRRDRWSTDTQYF.

The chain is built from TRBV3-1 (or the pseudogene TRBV3-2) and TRBJ2-2; D may be TRBD1 or TRBD2 (5 bases each). Germline V CDR1 and CDR2: LGHDT, YNNKEL (reference sequence). Trimming removed 4 bases from V and 11 bases from J, with 23 bases in between. The CDR3 extends over 16 amino acids. This CDR3 is CASSPGRTVSLAELFF. The DNA of the CDR3 is TGTGCCAGCAGCCCGGGACGAACGGTCTCGCTCGCCGAGCTGTTTTTT.

The rearrangement uses TRBV5-1 and TRBJ2-7, with D tentatively TRBD2 (6 bases). The V gene lost 3 bases and the J gene lost 0 bases, with 13 bases spanning the gap. The CDR3 consists of 15 residues. The germline V gene encodes CDR1 SGHRS and CDR2 YFSETQ. CDR3 nucleotides: TGCGCCAGCAGCTACGGCGGGACGGGCTCCTACGAGCAGTACTTC. It is translated as CASSYGGTGSYEQYF.

The CDR3 here is CASSQDSIRYNSPLHF. Written as DNA, the CDR3 is TGTGCCAGCAGCCAAGATTCGATTCGATATAATTCACCCCTCCACTTT. The chain couples TRBV3-1 (or the pseudogene TRBV3-2) to TRBJ1-6, with D unclear. CDR3 length: 16 residues. Germline V lookup: CDR1 LGHDT, CDR2 YNNKEL (reference sequence). Trimming left V 0 bases short and J 4 bases short, with 10 bases between.

The rearrangement links TRBV30 to TRBJ2-2; tentatively, D is TRBD2 (7 bases). Germline lookup yields CDR1 GTSNPN and CDR2 SVGIG (reference sequence). The V and J ends lost 1 base and 6 bases respectively, with 15 bases between them. The length of the CDR3 is 15 residues. For the CDR3, the DNA is TGTGCCTGGAGTGCGGGGGGCCCTCGGTCCGGGGAGCTGTTTTTT. Its protein product is CAWSAGGPRSGELFF.

Concerning this clone itself: This sample also contains other DNA sequences that code for the same CDR3. The chain uses TRBV29-1 and TRBJ2-3; 8 bases are shared with TRBD1. Germline CDR1 is SQVTM and CDR2 is ANQGSEA. Trimming took 1 base from V and 3 from J; bases not matched to a gene: 0. This CDR3 is built from 13 residues. The DNA for the CDR3 is TGCAGCGTTGAAGGACAGGGGACAGATACGCAGTATTTT. Translated: CSVEGQGTDTQYF.

The chain recombines TRBV6-5 with TRBJ2-1, with 8 nucleotides matching TRBD2. The CDR3 has 16 amino acids. V was pared by 2 bases and J by 1 base, with 4 bases of the junction left unmatched. Germline loops: CDR1 MNHEY, CDR2 SVGAGI. CDR3 protein: CASSYRAGVSYNEQFF. Here the CDR3 DNA reads TGTGCCAGCAGTTACCGAGCGGGAGTGTCCTACAATGAGCAGTTCTTC.

The chain recombines TRBV10-3 with TRBJ1-2, with 8 positions matching TRBD1. The V segment lost 11 bases and the J segment 4 bases; nucleotides outside the gene matches: 27. The germline gives CDR1 ENHRY, CDR2 SYGVKD. This CDR3 has 19 amino acids. CDR3 region: CAAHTGTGILVGLPYGYTF. In nucleotides, the CDR3 is TGTGCCGCGCACACCGGGACAGGTATTCTCGTCGGCCTTCCCTATGGCTACACCTTC.

This rearrangement joins TRBV5-1 to TRBJ2-1; no clear D gene. Germline CDR1 is SGHRS and CDR2 is YFSETQ. There are 15 residues in the CDR3. V lost 0 bases to trimming and J lost 3 bases, with 10 bases between them. CDR3 nucleotides: TGCGCCAGCAGCTTGGCCGAGTCCGGCTACAATGAGCAGTTCTTC. It encodes CASSLAESGYNEQFF.

The rearrangement uses TRBV28 and TRBJ1-5; possibly TRBD1 for D (6 bases). Trimming left V 5 bases short and J 8 bases short, with 19 bases between. Per the germline V gene, CDR1 is MDHEN and CDR2 is SYDVKM. The CDR3 loop spans 15 amino acids. This CDR3 is CASSLQGRATKPQHF. The CDR3 bases are TGTGCCAGCAGTCTACAGGGAAGGGCTACGAAGCCCCAGCATTTT.

The J gene is TRBJ1-1, the V gene TRBV7-2, with D uncertain. Between the trimmed V and J ends, which lost 2 bases and 4 bases, there was a span of 5 bases. There are 12 residues in the CDR3. The germline V gene has CDR1 SGHTA and CDR2 FQGNSA. CDR3 bases: TGTGCCAGCAGCTTAAGCCCCACTGAAGCTTTCTTT. Residues: CASSLSPTEAFF.

This chain connects TRBV7-9 to TRBJ1-2; no firm D call. This CDR3 is 15 amino acids long. Germline V gene sequence: CDR1 SEHNR, CDR2 FQNEAQ (reference sequence). V lost 5 bases and J 0 bases, leaving 13 bases between the germline ends. In DNA, the CDR3 is TGTGCCAGCAGCCAAGGAGATAATCCTAACTATGGCTACACCTTC. Protein: CASSQGDNPNYGYTF.

The chain joins TRBV5-1 to TRBJ2-5, with 7 bases identical to TRBD1. CDR3 length equals 18 residues. V was pared by 6 bases and J by 2 bases, with 19 bases of the junction left unmatched. CDR1 is SGHRS and CDR2 is YFSETQ in the germline V gene. The DNA of the CDR3 is TGCGCCAGCACCAGACGGGTTACAGGGGCCATTAAACAAGAGACCCAGTACTTC. It is translated as CASTRRVTGAIKQETQYF.

The chain couples TRBV30 to TRBJ2-7; 12 positions match TRBD1. Germline CDR1 reads GTSNPN; CDR2 reads SVGIG (reference sequence). V was clipped by 8 bases and J by 5 bases; unmatched bases: 4. The CDR3 runs 12 residues. This CDR3 is CARGTGGHEQYF. The CDR3 DNA reads as TGTGCCCGAGGGACAGGGGGCCACGAGCAGTACTTC. The entire variable domain, with the rest obtained from reference TRBV30 and TRBJ2-7, is as follows: SQTIHQWPATLVQPVGSPLSLECTVEGTSNPNLYWYRQAAGRGLQLLFYSVGIGQISSEVPQNLSASRPQDRQFILSSKKLLLSDSGFYLCARGTGGHEQYFGPGTRLTVT.

The chain combines TRBV11-3 with TRBJ2-5; 13 bases agree with TRBD2. The V gene's germline CDR1 is SGHNT and CDR2 YENEEA. V shed 3 bases, J shed 2 bases, and the junction held 12 bases outside the gene matches. This CDR3 has 19 residues. The DNA for the CDR3 is TGTGCCAGCAGCTTCAGGGGATCCGGGACTAGCGGGGCACAAGAGACCCAGTACTTC. Translation gives CASSFRGSGTSGAQETQYF.

This chain joins TRBV3-1 (or the pseudogene TRBV3-2) and TRBJ2-2; 7 positions match TRBD2. Trimming at V came to 5 bases and at J to 2 bases, leaving 5 bases not matched to a gene. The germline gives CDR1 LGHDT, CDR2 YNNKEL (reference sequence). The CDR3 loop spans 15 amino acids. The CDR3: CASSILATNTGELFF. For the CDR3, the DNA is TGTGCCAGCAGCATACTAGCGACAAACACCGGGGAGCTGTTTTTT.

The V call is TRBV2, the J call TRBJ1-6; unclear D gene. Looked up from germline, CDR1 is SNHLY and CDR2 is FYNNEI. The V gene lost 5 bases and the J gene lost 6 bases, with 8 bases spanning the gap. CDR3 size: 13 residues. This chain's CDR3 is CASSTTSNSPLHF. The CDR3 coding sequence is TGTGCCAGCAGTACAACGTCTAATTCACCCCTCCACTTT. The complete variable domain, with remaining parts taken from reference TRBV2 and TRBJ1-6, reads EPEVTQTPSHQVTQMGQEVILRCVPISNHLYFYWYRQILGQKVEFLVSFYNNEISEKSEIFDDQFSVERPDGSNFTLKIRSTKLEDSAMYFCASSTTSNSPLHFGNGTRLTVT.

The rearrangement joins TRBV4-2 to TRBJ1-1; weak D call: TRBD1 (5 bases). V dropped 1 base and J dropped 5 bases, with 17 bases sitting between them. Germline V lookup: CDR1 LGHNA, CDR2 YNFKEQ. This CDR3 comprises 16 residues. The CDR3 coding sequence is TGTGCCAGCAGCCAAGGGGGGGTGAGGGTTGGAACTGAAGCTTTCTTT. Protein product: CASSQGGVRVGTEAFF.

The chain uses TRBV5-4 and TRBJ1-3; no clear D. With 4 bases removed from V and 0 bases from J, the gap between germline ends came to 11 bases. There are 15 residues in the CDR3. The germline gives CDR1 SGHNT, CDR2 YYREEE (reference sequence). CDR3 in DNA: TGTGCCAGCAGCCTGGACTTCAGCTCTGGAAACACCATATATTTT. Protein sequence: CASSLDFSSGNTIYF.

V and J are TRBV3-1 (or the pseudogene TRBV3-2) and TRBJ1-3; D ambiguous. This CDR3 spans 14 amino acids. Per germline, CDR1 LGHDT and CDR2 YNNKEL (reference sequence). Trimming removed 2 bases at V and 0 bases at J, with 5 bases between. In DNA form, the CDR3 reads TGTGCCAGCAGCCAATCCAGCTCTGGAAACACCATATATTTT. It translates to CASSQSSSGNTIYF.